Listed below are T cell receptor beta chains from one sample, sequenced in a study of CD8 T cells in ankylosing spondylitis. TCRdb ran MiXCR on the 5' RACE reads and lists one entry per CDR3 protein. The sample has approximately 340,000 distinct CDR3 sequences; over 12% are singletons. The sequencing input was blood, either unsorted or a sorted T cell fraction (not recorded which). All receptors derive from a male donor with ankylosing spondylitis or in good health (not recorded which). Each CDR3 is given without its conserved first and last residue.

V,J,CDR3
TRBV30,TRBJ1-5,AWSDPRKYSNQPQH
TRBV5-1,TRBJ2-2,ASSLEGLVLF
TRBV3-1,TRBJ1-2,ASSLVGQGLEGYT
TRBV5-1,TRBJ2-2,ASSPRPGYTGELF
TRBV30,TRBJ2-7,ACNGDRPYEQY
TRBV27,TRBJ1-1,ASRTSGSGAF
TRBV5-6,TRBJ1-5,ASSSRQGQPQH
TRBV4-1,TRBJ2-3,ASSQVRSTQY
TRBV2,TRBJ2-3,ASSVRRRTDTQY
TRBV10-3,TRBJ2-6,ATDESGPGANVLT
TRBV7-9,TRBJ2-5,ASSLGGHTIQETQY
TRBV5-1,TRBJ1-2,ASSLEAATMATT
TRBV6-5,TRBJ2-3,ASSYSSGVRTDTQY
TRBV6-2/TRBV6-3,TRBJ1-2,ASSSSSRSANYGYT
TRBV11-2,TRBJ2-7,ASSSRFQGGGYEQY
TRBV19,TRBJ2-3,ASSWGKTTDTQY
TRBV11-2,TRBJ2-3,ASSLLDRADTQY
TRBV12-3/TRBV12-4,TRBJ2-2,ASRQTVSTKAGELF
TRBV5-1,TRBJ1-2,ASSVGVVDGYT
TRBV12-3/TRBV12-4,TRBJ2-7,ASRQNSGGSYEQY
TRBV3-1,TRBJ2-1,ASSQEIGSGAANEQF
TRBV3-1,TRBJ2-3,AFSSRASGLDTDTQY
TRBV3-1,TRBJ2-1,ASSQAGTSGSGVPF
TRBV12-3/TRBV12-4,TRBJ2-2,ASRQGPTPGELF
TRBV11-2,TRBJ2-3,ASGLGDSRTDTQY
TRBV12-3/TRBV12-4,TRBJ2-3,ASRDLSTDTQY
TRBV12-3/TRBV12-4,TRBJ2-1,ASSPSTPYNEQF
TRBV20-1,TRBJ2-1,SAIWRPAAHEQF
TRBV29-1,TRBJ2-3,SLVITLSGTDTQY